This T cell receptor (beta chain) appears in the sequencing data of a study of spatial heterogeneity in lung cancer. Relative to its sample, this clonotype is medium-sized. Its cognate antigen is unknown. For a library built for alpha chains, this beta chain is a stray read; little rests on its size. The CDR3 covers 15 residues. Germline assignment: CDR1 KGHSH and CDR2 LQKENI. The V and J ends lost 5 bases and 6 bases respectively, with 20 bases between them. TCRdb re-called the 5' RACE reads through MiXCR, storing one row per CDR3 protein. The sample includes approximately 3,500 distinct CDR3 sequences, about 26% of them seen just once. Study results and caveats: Counts of expanded alpha and beta TCRs within tumors tracked the tumor nonsynonymous mutation count.

Time point of the sample: sample taken at primary tumor resection. The chain carries TRBV18 and TRBJ2-7; D perhaps matches TRBD2 (6 bases). This specimen consisted of lung tumor tissue, obtained at surgery. The clonotype originates from a male donor with early-stage non-small cell lung cancer. The CDR3 is CASSNDRGGWSEQYV. The CDR3 DNA follows: TGTGCCAGCTCAAATGATAGGGGAGGTTGGAGCGAGCAGTACGTC.